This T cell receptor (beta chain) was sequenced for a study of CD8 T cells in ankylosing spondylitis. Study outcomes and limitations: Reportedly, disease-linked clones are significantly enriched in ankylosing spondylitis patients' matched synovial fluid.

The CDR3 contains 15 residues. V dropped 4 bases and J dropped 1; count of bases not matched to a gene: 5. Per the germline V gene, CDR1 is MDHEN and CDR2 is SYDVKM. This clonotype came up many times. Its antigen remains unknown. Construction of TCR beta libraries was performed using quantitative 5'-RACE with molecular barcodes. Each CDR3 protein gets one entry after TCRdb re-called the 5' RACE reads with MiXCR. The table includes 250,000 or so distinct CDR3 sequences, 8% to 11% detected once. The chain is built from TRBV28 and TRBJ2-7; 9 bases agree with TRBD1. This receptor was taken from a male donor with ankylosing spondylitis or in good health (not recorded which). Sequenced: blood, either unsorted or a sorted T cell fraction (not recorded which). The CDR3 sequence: CASSSSGTGSYEQYF. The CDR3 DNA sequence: TGTGCCAGCAGTTCATCCGGGACAGGGTCCTACGAGCAGTACTTC.